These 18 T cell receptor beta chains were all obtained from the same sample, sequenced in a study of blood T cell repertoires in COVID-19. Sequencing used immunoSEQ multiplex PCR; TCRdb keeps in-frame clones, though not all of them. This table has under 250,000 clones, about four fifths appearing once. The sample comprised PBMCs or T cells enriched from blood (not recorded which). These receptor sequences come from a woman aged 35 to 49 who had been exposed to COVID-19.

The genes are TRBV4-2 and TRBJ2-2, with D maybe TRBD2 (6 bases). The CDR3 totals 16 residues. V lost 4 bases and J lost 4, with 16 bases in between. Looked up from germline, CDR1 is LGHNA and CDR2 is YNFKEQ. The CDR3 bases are TGTGCCAGCAGCCCCCTCAGCGGGCAGGGCACCGGGGAGCTGTTTTTT. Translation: CASSPLSGQGTGELFF.

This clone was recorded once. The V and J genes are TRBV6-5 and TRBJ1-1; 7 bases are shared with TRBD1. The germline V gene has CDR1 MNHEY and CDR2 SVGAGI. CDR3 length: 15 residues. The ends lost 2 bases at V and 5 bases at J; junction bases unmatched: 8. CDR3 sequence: CASSYARQGKTEAFF. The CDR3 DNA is TGTGCCAGCAGTTACGCCCGACAGGGCAAAACTGAAGCTTTCTTT.

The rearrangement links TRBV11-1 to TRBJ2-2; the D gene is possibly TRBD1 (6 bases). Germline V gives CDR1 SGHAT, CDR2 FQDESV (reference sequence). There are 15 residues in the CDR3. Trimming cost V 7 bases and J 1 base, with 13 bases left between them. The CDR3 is CASIPGAGNTGELFF. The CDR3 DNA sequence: TGTGCCAGCATCCCAGGGGCGGGGAACACCGGGGAGCTGTTTTTT. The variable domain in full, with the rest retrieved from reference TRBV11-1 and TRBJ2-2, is EAEVAQSPRYKITEKSQAVAFWCDPISGHATLYWYRQILGQGPELLVQFQDESVVDDSQLPKDRFSAERLKGVDSTLKIQPAELGDSAMYLCASIPGAGNTGELFFGEGSRLTVL.

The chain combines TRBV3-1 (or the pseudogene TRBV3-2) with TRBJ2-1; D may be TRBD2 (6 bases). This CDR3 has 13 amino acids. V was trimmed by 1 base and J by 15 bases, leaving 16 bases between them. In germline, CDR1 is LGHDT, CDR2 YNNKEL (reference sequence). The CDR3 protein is CASSQGRDGGRFF. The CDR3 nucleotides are TGTGCCAGCAGCCAAGGGCGTGACGGGGGTAGGTTCTTC.

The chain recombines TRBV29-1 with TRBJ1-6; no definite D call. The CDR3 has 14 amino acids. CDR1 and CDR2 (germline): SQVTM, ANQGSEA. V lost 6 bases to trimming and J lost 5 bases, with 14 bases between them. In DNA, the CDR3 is TGCAGCGTCATAATCCGGGATAATAATTCACCCCTCCACTTT. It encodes CSVIIRDNNSPLHF.

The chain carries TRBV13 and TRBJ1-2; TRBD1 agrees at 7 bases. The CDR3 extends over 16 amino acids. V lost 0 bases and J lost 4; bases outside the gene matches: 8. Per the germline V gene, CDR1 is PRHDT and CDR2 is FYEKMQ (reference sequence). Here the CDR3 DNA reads TGTGCCAGCAGCTTAGGGCCCCGGGGACAGACCTATGGCTACACCTTC. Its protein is CASSLGPRGQTYGYTF.

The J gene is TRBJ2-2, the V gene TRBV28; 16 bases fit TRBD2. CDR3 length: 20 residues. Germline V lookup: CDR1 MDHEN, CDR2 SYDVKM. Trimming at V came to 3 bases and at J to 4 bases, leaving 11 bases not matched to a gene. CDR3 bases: TGTGCCAGCAGTTTGGCGGGACTAGCGGGGGGGCCCGGTAGCACCGGGGAGCTGTTTTTT. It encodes CASSLAGLAGGPGSTGELFF.

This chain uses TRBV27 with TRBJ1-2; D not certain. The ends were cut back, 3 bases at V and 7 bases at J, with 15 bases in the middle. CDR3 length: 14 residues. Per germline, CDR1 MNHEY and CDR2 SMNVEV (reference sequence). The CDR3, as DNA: TGTGCCAGCAGTTTGCGGGCGGGAGCGGTTGGCTACACCTTC. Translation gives CASSLRAGAVGYTF.

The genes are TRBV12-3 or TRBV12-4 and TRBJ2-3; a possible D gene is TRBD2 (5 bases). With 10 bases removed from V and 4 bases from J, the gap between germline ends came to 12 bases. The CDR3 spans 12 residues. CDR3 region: CATRRNPDTQYF. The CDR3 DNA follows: TGTGCCACTAGGAGGAATCCAGATACGCAGTATTTT.

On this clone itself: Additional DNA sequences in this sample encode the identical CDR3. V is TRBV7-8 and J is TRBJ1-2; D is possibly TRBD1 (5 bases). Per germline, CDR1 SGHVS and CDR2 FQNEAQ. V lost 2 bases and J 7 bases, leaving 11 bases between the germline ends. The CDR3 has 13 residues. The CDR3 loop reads CASSLLGQGGYTF. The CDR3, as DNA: TGTGCCAGCAGCTTACTGGGGCAGGGTGGCTACACCTTC.

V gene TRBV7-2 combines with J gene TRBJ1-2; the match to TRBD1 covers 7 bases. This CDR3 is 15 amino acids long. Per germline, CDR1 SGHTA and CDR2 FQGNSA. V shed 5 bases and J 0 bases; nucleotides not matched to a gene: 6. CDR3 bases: TGTGCCAGCAGCCAGGGGACAGACTCTAACTATGGCTACACCTTC. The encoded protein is CASSQGTDSNYGYTF.

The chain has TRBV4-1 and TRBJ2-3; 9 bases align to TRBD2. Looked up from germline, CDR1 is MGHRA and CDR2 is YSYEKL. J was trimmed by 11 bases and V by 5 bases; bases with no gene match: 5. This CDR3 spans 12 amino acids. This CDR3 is CASSYGTSQQYF. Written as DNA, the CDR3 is TGCGCCAGCAGCTATGGGACTAGCCAGCAGTATTTT.

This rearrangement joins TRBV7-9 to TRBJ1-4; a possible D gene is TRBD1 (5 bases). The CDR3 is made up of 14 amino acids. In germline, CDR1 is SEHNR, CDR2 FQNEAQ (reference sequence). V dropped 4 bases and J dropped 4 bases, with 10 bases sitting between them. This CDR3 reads CASSSGLNNEKLFF. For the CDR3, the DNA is TGTGCCAGCAGCTCGGGACTGAATAATGAAAAACTGTTTTTT. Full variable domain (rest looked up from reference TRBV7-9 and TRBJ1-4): DTGVSQNPRHKITKRGQNVTFRCDPISEHNRLYWYRQTLGQGPEFLTYFQNEAQLEKSRLLSDRFSAERPKGSFSTLEIQRTEQGDSAMYLCASSSGLNNEKLFFGSGTQLSVL.

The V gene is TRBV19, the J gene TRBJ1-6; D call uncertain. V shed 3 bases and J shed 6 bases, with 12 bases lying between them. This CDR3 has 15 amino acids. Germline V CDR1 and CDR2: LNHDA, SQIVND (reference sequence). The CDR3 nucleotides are TGTGCCAGTAGTATGGGTGGAGGTCTTAATTCACCCCTCCACTTT. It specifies CASSMGGGLNSPLHF.

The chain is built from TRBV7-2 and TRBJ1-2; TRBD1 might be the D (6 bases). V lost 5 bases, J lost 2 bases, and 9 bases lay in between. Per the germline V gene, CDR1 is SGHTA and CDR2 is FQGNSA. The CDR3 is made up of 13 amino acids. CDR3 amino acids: CASSRQANYGYTF. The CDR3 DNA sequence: TGTGCCAGCAGCCGACAGGCGAACTATGGCTACACCTTC.

The CDR3 region is CASSPGNSPLHF. CDR3 DNA: TGTGCCAGCAGTCCAGGGAATTCACCCCTCCACTTT. The J gene is TRBJ1-6, the V gene TRBV6-5, with D tentatively TRBD1 (5 bases). In germline, CDR1 is MNHEY, CDR2 SVGAGI. V was cut by 5 bases and J by 7 bases, with 6 bases left in between. This CDR3 spans 12 amino acids.

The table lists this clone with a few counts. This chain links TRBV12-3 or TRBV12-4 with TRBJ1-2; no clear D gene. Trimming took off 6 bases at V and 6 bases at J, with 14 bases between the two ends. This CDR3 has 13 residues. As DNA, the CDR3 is TGTGCCAGCAGCCCTTGGGGAGGTGATGGCTACACCTTC. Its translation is CASSPWGGDGYTF.

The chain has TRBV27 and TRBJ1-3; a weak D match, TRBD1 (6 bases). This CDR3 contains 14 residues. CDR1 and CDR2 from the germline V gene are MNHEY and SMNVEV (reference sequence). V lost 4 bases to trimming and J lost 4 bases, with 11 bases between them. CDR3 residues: CASSSGGSGNTIYF. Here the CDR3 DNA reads TGTGCCAGCAGTTCGGGGGGCTCAGGAAACACCATATATTTT.